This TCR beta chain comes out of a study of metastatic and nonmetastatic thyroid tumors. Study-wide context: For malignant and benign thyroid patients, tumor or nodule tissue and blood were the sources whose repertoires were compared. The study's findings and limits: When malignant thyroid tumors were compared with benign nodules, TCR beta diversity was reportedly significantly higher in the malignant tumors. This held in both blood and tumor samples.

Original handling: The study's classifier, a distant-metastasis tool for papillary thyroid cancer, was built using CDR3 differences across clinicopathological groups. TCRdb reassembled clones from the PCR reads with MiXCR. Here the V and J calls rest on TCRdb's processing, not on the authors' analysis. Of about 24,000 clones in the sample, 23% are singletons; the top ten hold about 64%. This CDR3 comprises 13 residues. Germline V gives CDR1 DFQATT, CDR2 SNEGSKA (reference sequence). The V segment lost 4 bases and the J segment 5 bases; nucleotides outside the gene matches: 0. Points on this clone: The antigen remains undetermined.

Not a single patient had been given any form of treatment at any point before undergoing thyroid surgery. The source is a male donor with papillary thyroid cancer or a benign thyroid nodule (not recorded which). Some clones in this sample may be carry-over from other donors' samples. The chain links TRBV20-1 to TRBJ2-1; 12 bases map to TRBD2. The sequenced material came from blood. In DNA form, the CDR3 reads TGCAGTGCTACTAGCGGGAGGGACAATGAGCAGTTCTTC. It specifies CSATSGRDNEQFF.